This entry concerns a single T cell receptor (beta chain). Its cognate antigen is unknown. The repertoire was sequenced with immunoSEQ multiplex PCR; TCRdb's copy has only in-frame clones and lacks some. The data show fewer than 90,000 clones, approximately 86% seen once. CDR1 and CDR2 from the germline V gene are MNHNS and SASEGT. CDR3 length: 16 amino acids. The V and J ends lost 3 bases and 0 bases respectively, with 12 bases between them. This specimen belongs to a study of OX40 agonist ivuxolimab in advanced cancers. Points from the study as a whole: Partial responders receiving 0.1-3.0 mg/kg showed among the lowest clonal expansion.

The material sequenced was CD4+ or CD8+ T cells sorted from blood, taken in a trial of the OX40 agonist ivuxolimab. J is TRBJ1-5 and V is TRBV6-1; possible D gene TRBD1, 5 bases. The receptor was derived from an adult with an advanced solid tumor such as melanoma, head and neck, liver or kidney cancer. In DNA, the CDR3 is TGTGCCAGCAGTGAGGGGGGGAGGGGTAGCAATCAGCCCCAGCATTTT. Translated: CASSEGGRGSNQPQHF.